The T cell receptor beta chain under discussion was sequenced for a study of beta chain features in type 1 diabetes. One heparinised blood draw, averaging roughly 120 mL, came from each donor. The CDR3 length is 14 residues. V lost 5 bases to trimming and J lost 4 bases; unmatched junction nucleotides: 1. The V gene's germline CDR1 is MDHEN and CDR2 SYDVKM. Since all of the isolated RNA was reverse transcribed, expressed TCRB transcripts were what got sequenced. TCRdb's table, derived via immunoSEQ multiplex PCR, lists solely in-frame clones and lacks some. Of 200,000 to 250,000 clones listed, roughly a tenth are singletons.

The specimen sequenced was central memory CD4+ T cells from blood. This TCR came from a man younger than 35 in good health. This chain joins TRBV28 and TRBJ2-3; 12 nucleotides match TRBD2. The CDR3 bases are TGTGCCAGCAGTGCTAGCGGGAGGGCAGATACGCAGTATTTT. This gives the protein CASSASGRADTQYF.